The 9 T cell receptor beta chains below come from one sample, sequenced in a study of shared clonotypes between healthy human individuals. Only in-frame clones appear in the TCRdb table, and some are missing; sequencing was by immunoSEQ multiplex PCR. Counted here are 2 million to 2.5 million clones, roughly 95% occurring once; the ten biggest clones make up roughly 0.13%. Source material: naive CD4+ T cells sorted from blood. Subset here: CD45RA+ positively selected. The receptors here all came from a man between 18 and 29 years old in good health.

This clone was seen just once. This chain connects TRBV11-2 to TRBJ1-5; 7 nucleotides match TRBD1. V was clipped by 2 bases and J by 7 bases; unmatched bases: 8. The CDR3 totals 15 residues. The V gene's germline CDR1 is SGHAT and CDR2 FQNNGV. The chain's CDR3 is CASSLTTGAGQPQHF. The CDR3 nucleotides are TGTGCCAGCAGCTTAACCACAGGGGCAGGGCAGCCCCAGCATTTT.

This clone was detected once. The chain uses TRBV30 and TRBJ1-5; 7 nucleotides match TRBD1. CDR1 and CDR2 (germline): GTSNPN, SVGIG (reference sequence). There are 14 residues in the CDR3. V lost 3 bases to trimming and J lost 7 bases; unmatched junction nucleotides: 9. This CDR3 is CAWSEGQVGQPQHF. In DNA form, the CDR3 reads TGTGCCTGGAGCGAAGGACAGGTCGGACAGCCCCAGCATTTT.

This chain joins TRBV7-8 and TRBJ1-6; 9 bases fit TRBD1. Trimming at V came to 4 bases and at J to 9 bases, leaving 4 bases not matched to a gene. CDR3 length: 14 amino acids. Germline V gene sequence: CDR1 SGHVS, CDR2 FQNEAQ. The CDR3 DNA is TGTGCCAGCAGCTCCGGACAGGGGAGTTCACCCCTCCACTTT. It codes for CASSSGQGSSPLHF.

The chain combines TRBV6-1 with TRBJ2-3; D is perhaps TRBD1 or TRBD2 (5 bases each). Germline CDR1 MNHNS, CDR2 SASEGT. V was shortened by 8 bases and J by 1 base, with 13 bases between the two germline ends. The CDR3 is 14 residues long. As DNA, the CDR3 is TGTGCCAGCGGCAGGGAGTGGGGCACAGATACGCAGTATTTT. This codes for CASGREWGTDTQYF.

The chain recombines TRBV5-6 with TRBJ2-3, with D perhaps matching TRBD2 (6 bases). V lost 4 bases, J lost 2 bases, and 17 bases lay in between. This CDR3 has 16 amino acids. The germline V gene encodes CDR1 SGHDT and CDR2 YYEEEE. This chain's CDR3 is CASSQRYSGPTDTQYF. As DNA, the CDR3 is TGTGCCAGCAGCCAGAGGTACAGCGGGCCCACAGATACGCAGTATTTT.

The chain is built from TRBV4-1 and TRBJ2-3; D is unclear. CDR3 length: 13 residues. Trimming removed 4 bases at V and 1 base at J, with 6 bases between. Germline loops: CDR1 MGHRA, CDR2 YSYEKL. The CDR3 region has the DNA TGCGCCAGCAGCCTAACAGGCACAGATACGCAGTATTTT. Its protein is CASSLTGTDTQYF.

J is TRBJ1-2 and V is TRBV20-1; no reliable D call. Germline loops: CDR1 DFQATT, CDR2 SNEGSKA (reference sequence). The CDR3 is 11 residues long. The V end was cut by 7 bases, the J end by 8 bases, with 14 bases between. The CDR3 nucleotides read TGCAGTGTTAAGTCTCGGGCGGGCTACACCTTC. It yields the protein CSVKSRAGYTF.

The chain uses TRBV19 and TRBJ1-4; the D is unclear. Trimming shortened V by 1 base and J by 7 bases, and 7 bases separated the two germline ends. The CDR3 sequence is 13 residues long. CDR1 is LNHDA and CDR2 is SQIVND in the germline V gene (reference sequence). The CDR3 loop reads CASSIAVGEKLFF. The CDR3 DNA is TGTGCCAGTAGTATAGCAGTGGGTGAAAAACTGTTTTTT.

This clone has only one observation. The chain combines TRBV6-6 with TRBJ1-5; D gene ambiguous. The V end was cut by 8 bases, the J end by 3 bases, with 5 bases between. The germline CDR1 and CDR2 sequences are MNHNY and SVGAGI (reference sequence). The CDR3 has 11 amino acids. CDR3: CASGVNQPQHF. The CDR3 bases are TGTGCCAGCGGAGTCAATCAGCCCCAGCATTTT.